Listed below are T cell receptor beta chains from one sample, sequenced in a study of T cell repertoires in cytomegalovirus infection. TCRdb re-derived calls from the reads in MiXCR, one entry per CDR3 protein. The sample lists 150,000 to 200,000 distinct CDR3 sequences; 13% to 15% were seen once. The specimen sequenced was PBMCs. Receptor source: a human donor in good health (CMV status not recorded). Some clones in this sample may be carry-over from other donors' samples. Each CDR3 is given without its conserved first and last residue.

V,CDR3
TRBV3-1,ASSQEGKIGRLYGYT
TRBV12-3/TRBV12-4,ASSFRGNLNQPQH
TRBV19,ASSIDGTDNTEAF
TRBV6-2/TRBV6-3,ASSYSRTGLETQY
TRBV12-3/TRBV12-4,ASSFETGPENQPQH
TRBV6-5,ASSYRQVNPGGEQY
TRBV18,ASSPWGQGPDTQY
TRBV5-1,ASSLGQMNTEAF
TRBV28,ASSLQGAYTEAF
TRBV9,ASSATNPYNSPLH
TRBV6-2/TRBV6-3,ASTLEMTGFGNEQF
TRBV5-1,ASSSPGQGLYEQY
TRBV28,ASSLAGSAYEQY
TRBV29-1,SALQGVEQY
TRBV15,ATSSRRNIDAF
TRBV28,ASSLFKFGTAQETQY